This TCR beta chain stems from a study of blood T cell repertoires in COVID-19. In germline, CDR1 is GTSNPN, CDR2 SVGIG (reference sequence). The length of the CDR3 is 13 residues. Trimming left V 1 base short and J 7 bases short, with 11 bases between. Produced via immunoSEQ multiplex PCR; TCRdb's table is partial and in-frame only. The profile shows nearly 80,000 clones, roughly four fifths of them singletons. Only one count was recorded for this clone. The rearrangement uses TRBV30 and TRBJ2-1, with D maybe TRBD2 (5 bases). The sequence was obtained from a woman aged 70-85 years with acute or convalescent COVID-19. Sequencing was performed on peripheral blood. In DNA form, the CDR3 reads TGTGCCTGGAGTGCGGGGAGATTTAATGAGCAGTTCTTC. Translating it yields CAWSAGRFNEQFF.